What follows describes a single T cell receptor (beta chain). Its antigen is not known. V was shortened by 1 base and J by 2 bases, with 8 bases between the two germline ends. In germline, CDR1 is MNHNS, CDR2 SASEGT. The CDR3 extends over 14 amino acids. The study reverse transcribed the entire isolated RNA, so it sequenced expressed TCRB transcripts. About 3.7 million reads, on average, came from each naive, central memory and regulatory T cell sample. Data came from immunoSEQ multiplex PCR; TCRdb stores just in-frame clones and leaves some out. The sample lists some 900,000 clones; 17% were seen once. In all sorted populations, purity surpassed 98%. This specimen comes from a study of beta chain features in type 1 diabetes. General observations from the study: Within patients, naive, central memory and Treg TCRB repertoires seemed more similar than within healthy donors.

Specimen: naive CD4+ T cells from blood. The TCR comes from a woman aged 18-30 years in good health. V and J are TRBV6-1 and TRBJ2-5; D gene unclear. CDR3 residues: CASSEGWPQETQYF. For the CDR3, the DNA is TGTGCCAGCAGTGAAGGGTGGCCGCAAGAGACCCAGTACTTC.